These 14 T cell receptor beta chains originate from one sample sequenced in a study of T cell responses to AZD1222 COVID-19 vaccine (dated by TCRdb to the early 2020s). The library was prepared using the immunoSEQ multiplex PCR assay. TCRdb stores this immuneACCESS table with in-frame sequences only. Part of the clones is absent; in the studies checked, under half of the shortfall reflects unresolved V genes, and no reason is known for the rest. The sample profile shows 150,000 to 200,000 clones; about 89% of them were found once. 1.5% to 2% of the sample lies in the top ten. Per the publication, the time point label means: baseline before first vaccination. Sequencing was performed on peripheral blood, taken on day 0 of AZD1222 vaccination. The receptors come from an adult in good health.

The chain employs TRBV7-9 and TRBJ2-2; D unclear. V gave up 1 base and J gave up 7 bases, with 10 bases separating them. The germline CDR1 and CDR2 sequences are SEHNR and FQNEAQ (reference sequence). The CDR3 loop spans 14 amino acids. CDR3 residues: CASSLEGLHGELFF. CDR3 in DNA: TGTGCCAGCAGCTTAGAAGGGCTCCACGGGGAGCTGTTTTTT.

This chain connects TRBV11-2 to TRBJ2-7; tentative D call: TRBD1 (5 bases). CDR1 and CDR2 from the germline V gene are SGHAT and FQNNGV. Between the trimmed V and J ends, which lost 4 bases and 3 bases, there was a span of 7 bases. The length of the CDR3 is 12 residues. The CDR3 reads CASSSQGYEQYF. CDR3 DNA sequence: TGTGCCAGCAGCTCTCAGGGCTACGAGCAGTACTTC.

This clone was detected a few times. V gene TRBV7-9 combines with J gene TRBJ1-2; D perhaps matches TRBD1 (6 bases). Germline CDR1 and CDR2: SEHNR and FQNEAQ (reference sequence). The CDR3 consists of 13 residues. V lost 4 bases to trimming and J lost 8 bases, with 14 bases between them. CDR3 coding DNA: TGTGCCAGCAGCTATCAGGGGAGGCGAGGCTACACCTTC. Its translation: CASSYQGRRGYTF.

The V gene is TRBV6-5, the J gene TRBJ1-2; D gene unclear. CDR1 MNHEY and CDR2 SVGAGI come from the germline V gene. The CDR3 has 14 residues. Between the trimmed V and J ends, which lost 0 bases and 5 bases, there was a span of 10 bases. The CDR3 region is CASSYSKSGYGYTF. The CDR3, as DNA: TGTGCCAGCAGTTACTCGAAGAGTGGGTATGGCTACACCTTC.

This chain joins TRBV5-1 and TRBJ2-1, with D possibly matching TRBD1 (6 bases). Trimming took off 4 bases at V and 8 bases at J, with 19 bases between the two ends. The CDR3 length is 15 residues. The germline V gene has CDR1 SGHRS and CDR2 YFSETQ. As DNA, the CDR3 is TGCGCCAGCAGCGAGTGGGACACTCGATCCCATGAGCAGTTCTTC. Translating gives CASSEWDTRSHEQFF.

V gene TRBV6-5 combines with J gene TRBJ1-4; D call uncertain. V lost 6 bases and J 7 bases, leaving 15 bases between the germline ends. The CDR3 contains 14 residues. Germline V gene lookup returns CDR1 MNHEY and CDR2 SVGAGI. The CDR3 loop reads CASSSGRGREKLFF. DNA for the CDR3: TGTGCCAGCAGCTCAGGACGCGGACGTGAAAAACTGTTTTTT.

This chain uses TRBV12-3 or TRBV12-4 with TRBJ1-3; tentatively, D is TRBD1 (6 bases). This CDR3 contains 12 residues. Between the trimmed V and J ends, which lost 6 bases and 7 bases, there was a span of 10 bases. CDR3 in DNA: TGTGCCAGCAGAGAGGGGGGCAACACCATATATTTT. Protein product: CASREGGNTIYF.

Here the CDR3 DNA reads TGTGCCACCGGGACAGGGGTTCGGGCTTTCTTT. This gives the protein CATGTGVRAFF. The chain has TRBV28 and TRBJ1-1; 10 bases are shared with TRBD1. Trimming cost V 10 bases and J 11 bases; bases outside gene matches: 7. Germline V gene lookup returns CDR1 MDHEN and CDR2 SYDVKM. This CDR3 is built from 11 residues.

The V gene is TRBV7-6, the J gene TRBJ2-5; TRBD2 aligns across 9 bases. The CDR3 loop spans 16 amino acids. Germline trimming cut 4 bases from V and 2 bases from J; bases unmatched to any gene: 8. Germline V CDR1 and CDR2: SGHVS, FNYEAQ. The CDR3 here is CASSSQTSGAQETQYF. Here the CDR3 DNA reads TGTGCCAGCAGCTCGCAGACTAGCGGAGCACAAGAGACCCAGTACTTC.

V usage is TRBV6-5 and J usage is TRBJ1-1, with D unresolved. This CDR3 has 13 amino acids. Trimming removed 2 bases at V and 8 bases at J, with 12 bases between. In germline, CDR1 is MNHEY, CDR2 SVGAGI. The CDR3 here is CASSYDGLSEAFF. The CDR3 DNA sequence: TGTGCCAGCAGTTACGATGGACTCAGCGAAGCTTTCTTT.

CDR3 amino acids: CASSIGAGEGYNEQFF. CDR3 coding DNA: TGTGCCAGTAGTATAGGGGCTGGGGAAGGGTACAATGAGCAGTTCTTC. The chain links TRBV19 to TRBJ2-1, with D unresolved. CDR1 and CDR2 from the germline V gene are LNHDA and SQIVND (reference sequence). The CDR3 extends over 16 amino acids. Trimming pared 1 base from V and 4 bases from J, leaving 14 bases between.

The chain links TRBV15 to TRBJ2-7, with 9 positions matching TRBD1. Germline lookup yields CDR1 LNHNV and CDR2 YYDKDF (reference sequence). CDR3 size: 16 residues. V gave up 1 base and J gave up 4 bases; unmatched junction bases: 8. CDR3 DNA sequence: TGTGCCACCAGCAGAGTCACCGGGACAGGGCGATACGAGCAGTACTTC. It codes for CATSRVTGTGRYEQYF.

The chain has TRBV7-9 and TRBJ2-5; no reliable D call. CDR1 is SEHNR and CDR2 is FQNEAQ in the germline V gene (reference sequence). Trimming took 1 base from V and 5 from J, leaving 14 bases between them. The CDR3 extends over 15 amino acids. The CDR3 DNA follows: TGTGCCAGCAGCTTAGACGTTAACGGTGGGGAGACCCAGTACTTC. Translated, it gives CASSLDVNGGETQYF.

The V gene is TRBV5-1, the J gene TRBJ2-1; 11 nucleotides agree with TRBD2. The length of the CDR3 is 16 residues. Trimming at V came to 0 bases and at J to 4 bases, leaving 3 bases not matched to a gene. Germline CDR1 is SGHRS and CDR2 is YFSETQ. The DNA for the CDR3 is TGCGCCAGCAGCTTGGGGGGACTAGCGGAGTACAATGAGCAGTTCTTC. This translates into CASSLGGLAEYNEQFF.